This T cell receptor beta chain was profiled in a study of shared clonotypes between healthy human individuals. Study background: CD8 memory received one plate per donor, CD8 naive two, CD4 memory three and CD4 naive three.

The method was immunoSEQ multiplex PCR; TCRdb's version includes in-frame clones alone and lacks a portion of them. The table records under 2.5 million clones, around 90% of them present only once. Study observations and caveats: Richness estimates generally favored naive over memory subsets.

This clone was detected only a few times. Its antigen is undetermined. The receptor was isolated from a man between 18 and 35 years old in good health. Some clones in this sample may be carry-over from other donors' samples. The sequencing input was naive CD4+ T cells from PBMCs. Subset meaning: CD45RA+ positively selected.

The DNA of the CDR3 is TGTGCCATCCGAGGGCTGAACACTGAAGCTTTCTTT. This codes for CAIRGLNTEAFF. The chain recombines TRBV28 with TRBJ1-1, with D unresolved. The germline CDR1 and CDR2 sequences are MDHEN and SYDVKM. Trimming left V 10 bases short and J 0 bases short, with 9 bases between. CDR3 length equals 12 residues.